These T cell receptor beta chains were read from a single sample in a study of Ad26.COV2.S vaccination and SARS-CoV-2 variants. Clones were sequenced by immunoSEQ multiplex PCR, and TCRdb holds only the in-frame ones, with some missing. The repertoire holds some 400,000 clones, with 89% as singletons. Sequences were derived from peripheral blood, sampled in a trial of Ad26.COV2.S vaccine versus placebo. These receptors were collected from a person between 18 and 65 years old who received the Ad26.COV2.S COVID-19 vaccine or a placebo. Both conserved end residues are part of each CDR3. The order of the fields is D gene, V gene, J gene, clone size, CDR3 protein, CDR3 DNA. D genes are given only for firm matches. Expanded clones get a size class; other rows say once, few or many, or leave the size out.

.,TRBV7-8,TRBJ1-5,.,CASSLAGGASNQPQHF,TGTGCCAGCAGCTTAGCCGGCGGGGCAAGCAATCAGCCCCAGCATTTT
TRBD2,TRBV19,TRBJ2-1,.,CASSRGLSHTNEQFF,TGTGCCAGTAGTCGGGGACTATCTCATACAAATGAGCAGTTCTTC
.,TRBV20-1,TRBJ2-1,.,CSATESKGLTEQFF,TGCAGTGCTACTGAAAGTAAGGGGTTGACTGAGCAGTTCTTC
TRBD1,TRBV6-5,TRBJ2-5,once,CASSYSGQQETQYF,TGTGCCAGCAGTTACTCGGGACAGCAAGAGACCCAGTACTTC
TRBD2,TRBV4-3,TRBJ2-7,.,CASSQEVSGRTSYEQYF,TGCGCCAGCAGCCAAGAGGTTAGCGGGAGGACGTCCTACGAGCAGTACTTC
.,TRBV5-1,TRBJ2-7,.,CASSLGGLMAYEQYF,TGCGCCAGCAGTTTAGGGGGACTGATGGCCTACGAGCAGTACTTC
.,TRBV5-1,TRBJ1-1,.,CASSLWGSRGENTEAFF,TGCGCCAGCAGCTTGTGGGGCAGTCGAGGGGAGAACACTGAAGCTTTCTTT
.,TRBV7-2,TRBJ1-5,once,CASSSQWDINQPQHF,TGTGCCAGCAGCTCACAATGGGACATCAATCAGCCCCAGCATTTT
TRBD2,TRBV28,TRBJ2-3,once,CASSNGLAVTDTQYF,TGTGCCAGCAGCAATGGACTAGCGGTCACAGATACGCAGTATTTT
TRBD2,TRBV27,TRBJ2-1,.,CASSLFVTSGRAKGEQFF,TGTGCCAGCAGTTTATTCGTGACTAGCGGGAGGGCCAAGGGTGAGCAGTTCTTC
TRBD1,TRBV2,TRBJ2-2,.,CASRKGAATGELFF,TGTGCCAGCAGAAAGGGGGCTGCAACCGGGGAGCTGTTTTTT
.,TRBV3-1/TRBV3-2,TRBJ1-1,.,CASSQGAIEAFF,TGTGCCAGCAGCCAAGGGGCTATTGAAGCTTTCTTT
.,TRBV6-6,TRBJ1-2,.,CASSATNYGYTF,TGTGCCAGCAGTGCGACTAATTATGGCTACACCTTC
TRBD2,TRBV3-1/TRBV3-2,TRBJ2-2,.,CASSRLAGGVAGELFF,TGTGCCAGCAGCCGTCTAGCGGGAGGGGTCGCCGGGGAGCTGTTTTTT
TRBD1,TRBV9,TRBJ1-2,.,CASSKTGVRYGYTF,TGTGCCAGCAGCAAAACAGGGGTTCGGTATGGCTACACCTTC
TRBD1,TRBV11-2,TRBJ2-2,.,CASDRVRGGELFF,TGTGCCAGCGACAGGGTTCGGGGCGGGGAGCTGTTTTTT
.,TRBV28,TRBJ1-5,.,CASSLIWQGNQPQHF,TGTGCCAGCAGTTTAATATGGCAGGGCAATCAGCCCCAGCATTTT
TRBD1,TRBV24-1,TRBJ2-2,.,CATSDSDRGNTGELFF,TGTGCCACCAGTGACTCCGACAGGGGGAACACCGGGGAGCTGTTTTTT
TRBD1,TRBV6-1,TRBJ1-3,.,CASSAHRQGGPGNTIYF,TGTGCCAGCAGTGCCCACCGACAGGGGGGGCCTGGAAACACCATATATTTT
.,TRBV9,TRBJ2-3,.,CASSGGGGFSTDTQYF,TGTGCCAGCAGCGGCGGAGGGGGGTTCTCCACAGATACGCAGTATTTT
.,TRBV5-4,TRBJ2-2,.,CASTSRGRAPFTGELFF,TGTGCCAGCACCTCTCGGGGCAGGGCCCCCTTCACCGGGGAGCTGTTTTTT
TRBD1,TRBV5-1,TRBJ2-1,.,CASRTGTGTIDEQFF,TGCGCCAGCAGGACCGGGACAGGGACAATCGATGAGCAGTTCTTC
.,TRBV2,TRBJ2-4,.,CASSSQNIQYF,TGTGCCAGCAGTAGTCAAAACATTCAGTACTTC
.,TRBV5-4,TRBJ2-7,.,CASSSGLEGYEQYF,TGTGCCAGCAGCTCCGGATTAGAAGGCTACGAGCAGTACTTC
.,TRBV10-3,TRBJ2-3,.,CAIKGSTTGGGQYF,TGTGCCATCAAGGGCAGCACAACAGGGGGGGGGCAGTATTTT
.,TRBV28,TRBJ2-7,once,CASSSSWQLTYEQYF,TGTGCCAGCAGTTCCTCCTGGCAACTAACCTACGAGCAGTACTTC
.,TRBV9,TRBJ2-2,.,CASSFKGTGELFF,TGTGCCAGCAGTTTCAAGGGCACCGGGGAGCTGTTTTTT